The T cell receptor beta chain under discussion was sequenced for a study of cytomegalovirus exposure and HLA in healthy donors. The PCR ran on 60 Vbeta and 13 Jbeta primers. Assay used: immunoSEQ multiplex PCR; TCRdb lists only in-frame clones, some missing. The sample has 100,000 to 120,000 clones, over 70% seen once; the top ten hold 1% to 1.5%. On this clone: Its target is unknown.

The CDR3 is 15 amino acids. V trimming: 5 bases; J trimming: 1 base; junction bases outside the gene matches: 7. Germline V gene data show CDR1 as SGHAT and CDR2 as FQNNGV. Study-wide results and caveats: Investigators reported around 150 TCR beta chains as tied to cytomegalovirus. Diagnosis of cytomegalovirus status made by the classifier reportedly showed high specificity and sensitivity. An observed cluster of highly shared sequence variants was recorded as a likely sequencing artifact. In a later analysis, across HLA loci, associated TCR counts were highest for DRB1, lowest for HLA-C.

The TCR sequence derives from a man aged 40-50 years in good health and CMV-seronegative. Material for sequencing was PBMCs. The rearrangement joins TRBV11-2 to TRBJ1-1; 7 positions match TRBD1. For the CDR3, the DNA is TGTGCCAGCAGCCTATTGGGACAGCAGAACACTGAAGCTTTCTTT. It codes for CASSLLGQQNTEAFF.